A selection of T cell receptor beta chains follows, all from one sample in a study of Tregs in tolerant kidney transplant recipients. Generated by immunoSEQ multiplex PCR, the TCRdb table keeps only in-frame clones and is missing some. The data show about 66,000 clones, roughly 90% seen once. The sample consisted of CD8+ T cells from blood, taken before the transplant. The receptors originated from a human donor who received a combined kidney and bone marrow transplant. Both conserved end residues are part of each CDR3. The order of the fields is V gene, J gene, D gene, clone size, CDR3 DNA, CDR3 protein. D genes are given only for firm matches. Rows give clone size only sometimes, using once, few, many, or a class for an expanded clone.

v_gene: TRBV21-1; j_gene: TRBJ2-7; d_gene: NA; abundance: NA; CDR3nt: TGTGCCAGCAGCCCGCCAGGTGGGACCGGGACTAGCCTTGCCGAGCAGTACTTC; CDR3aa: CASSPPGGTGTSLAEQYF
v_gene: TRBV4-3; j_gene: TRBJ2-5; d_gene: NA; abundance: NA; CDR3nt: TGCGCCAGCAGCCAAGAGGGCGGGCTGGAGACCCAGTACTTC; CDR3aa: CASSQEGGLETQYF
v_gene: TRBV30; j_gene: TRBJ2-1; d_gene: TRBD1; abundance: NA; CDR3nt: TGTGCCTGGAGTGACGGGACAGGGCCGAACAATGAGCAGTTCTTC; CDR3aa: CAWSDGTGPNNEQFF
v_gene: TRBV7-9; j_gene: TRBJ2-1; d_gene: NA; abundance: NA; CDR3nt: TGTGCCAGCAGCGTCAGATCGACAGAGCAGTTCTTC; CDR3aa: CASSVRSTEQFF
v_gene: TRBV9; j_gene: TRBJ2-5; d_gene: NA; abundance: NA; CDR3nt: TGTGCCAGCAGCGGCCGGGACAACCAAGAGACCCAGTACTTC; CDR3aa: CASSGRDNQETQYF
v_gene: TRBV7-9; j_gene: TRBJ2-1; d_gene: TRBD2; abundance: NA; CDR3nt: TGTGCCAGCAGCTCGGGGACTAACTACAATGAGCAGTTCTTC; CDR3aa: CASSSGTNYNEQFF
v_gene: TRBV9; j_gene: TRBJ1-1; d_gene: TRBD1; abundance: NA; CDR3nt: TGTGCCAGCAGCGTTGGACAGGGGGAAGCTTTCTTT; CDR3aa: CASSVGQGEAFF
v_gene: TRBV28; j_gene: TRBJ1-2; d_gene: NA; abundance: NA; CDR3nt: TGTGCCAGCAGTTTTCCGGGAGAGAACGGCTACACCTTC; CDR3aa: CASSFPGENGYTF
v_gene: TRBV5-4; j_gene: TRBJ1-2; d_gene: NA; abundance: NA; CDR3nt: TGTGCCAGCAGCTGGGGGAGTGGGGGGGACTATGGCTACACCTTC; CDR3aa: CASSWGSGGDYGYTF
v_gene: TRBV7-9; j_gene: TRBJ1-4; d_gene: NA; abundance: few; CDR3nt: TGTGCCAGCAGCTCCGAGAATGAAAAACTGTTTTTT; CDR3aa: CASSSENEKLFF
v_gene: TRBV7-6; j_gene: TRBJ1-1; d_gene: NA; abundance: NA; CDR3nt: TGTGCCAGCAGCTTAGGGGACTGGGCCGTAACTGAAGCTTTCTTT; CDR3aa: CASSLGDWAVTEAFF
v_gene: TRBV7-9; j_gene: TRBJ2-3; d_gene: NA; abundance: NA; CDR3nt: TGTGCCAGCAGCTTAGTGGGCACCTCAGATACGCAGTATTTT; CDR3aa: CASSLVGTSDTQYF
v_gene: TRBV28; j_gene: TRBJ2-2; d_gene: NA; abundance: NA; CDR3nt: TGTGCCAGCAGTCTGACACCTAACACCGGGGAGCTGTTTTTT; CDR3aa: CASSLTPNTGELFF
v_gene: TRBV11-1; j_gene: TRBJ2-3; d_gene: TRBD1; abundance: NA; CDR3nt: TGTGCCAGCAGCCCCCCGGGACAGGGGGCAGATACGCAGTATTTT; CDR3aa: CASSPPGQGADTQYF
v_gene: TRBV21-1; j_gene: TRBJ1-6; d_gene: NA; abundance: NA; CDR3nt: TGTGCCAGCAGCAACGTGTTGAAGTCTTCAACGTCCCAATTCCTTACTCTTAATTCACCCCTCCACTTT; CDR3aa: CASSNVLKSSTSQFLTLNSPLHF
v_gene: TRBV7-2; j_gene: TRBJ2-3; d_gene: TRBD2; abundance: NA; CDR3nt: TGTGCCAGCAGCCGTAGCGGGAGGACGCCAGATACGCAGTATTTT; CDR3aa: CASSRSGRTPDTQYF